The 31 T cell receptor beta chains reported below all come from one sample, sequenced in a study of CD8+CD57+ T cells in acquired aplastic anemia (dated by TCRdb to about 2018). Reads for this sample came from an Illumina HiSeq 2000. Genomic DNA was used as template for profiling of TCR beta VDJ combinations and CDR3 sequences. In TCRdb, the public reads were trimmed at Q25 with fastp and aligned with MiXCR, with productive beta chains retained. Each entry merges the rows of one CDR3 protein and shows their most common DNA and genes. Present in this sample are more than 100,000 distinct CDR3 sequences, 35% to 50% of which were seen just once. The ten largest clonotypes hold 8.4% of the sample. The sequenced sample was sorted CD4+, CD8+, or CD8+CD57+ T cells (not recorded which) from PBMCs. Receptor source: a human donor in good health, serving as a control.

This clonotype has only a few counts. The CDR3 sequence: CASSHYVTSDKETQYF. The CDR3 coding sequence is TGTGCCAGCAGCCACTACGTCACTAGCGACAAAGAGACCCAGTACTTC. The chain carries TRBV3-1 and TRBJ2-5; 7 bases agree with TRBD2. V was pared by 3 bases and J by 3 bases, with 10 bases of the junction left unmatched. Germline lookup yields CDR1 LGHDT and CDR2 YNNKEL (reference sequence). This CDR3 comprises 16 residues.

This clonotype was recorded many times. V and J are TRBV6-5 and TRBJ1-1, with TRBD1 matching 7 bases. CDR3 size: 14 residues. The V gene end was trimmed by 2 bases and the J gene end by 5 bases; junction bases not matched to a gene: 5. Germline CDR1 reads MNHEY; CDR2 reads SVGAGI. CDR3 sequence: CASSYDRVRTEAFF. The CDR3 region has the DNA TGTGCCAGCAGTTACGACAGGGTTCGGACTGAAGCTTTCTTT.

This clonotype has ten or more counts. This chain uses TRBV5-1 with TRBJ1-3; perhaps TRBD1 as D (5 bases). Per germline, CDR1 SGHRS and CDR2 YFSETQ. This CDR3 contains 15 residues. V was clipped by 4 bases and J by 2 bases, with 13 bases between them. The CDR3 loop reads CASSPAGITGNTIYF. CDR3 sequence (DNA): TGCGCCAGCAGCCCAGCAGGGATAACTGGAAACACCATATATTTT.

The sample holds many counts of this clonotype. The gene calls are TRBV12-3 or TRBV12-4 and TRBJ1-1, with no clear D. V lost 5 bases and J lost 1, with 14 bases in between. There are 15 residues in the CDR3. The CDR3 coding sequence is TGTGCCAGCAGTACACCGAACATGGGGAACACTGAAGCTTTCTTT. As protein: CASSTPNMGNTEAFF.

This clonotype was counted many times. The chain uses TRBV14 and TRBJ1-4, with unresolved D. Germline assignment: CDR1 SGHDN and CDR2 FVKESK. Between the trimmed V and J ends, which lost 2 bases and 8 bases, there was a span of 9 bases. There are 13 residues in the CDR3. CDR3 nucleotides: TGTGCCAGCAGCCAATTCAAAAAGGAAAAACTGTTTTTT. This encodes CASSQFKKEKLFF.

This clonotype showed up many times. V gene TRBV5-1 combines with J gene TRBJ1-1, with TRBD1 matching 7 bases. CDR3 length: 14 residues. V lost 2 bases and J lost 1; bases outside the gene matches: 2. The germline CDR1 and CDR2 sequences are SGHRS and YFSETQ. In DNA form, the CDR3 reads TGCGCCAGCAGCTTAGGGGGCGCGAACACTGAAGCTTTCTTT. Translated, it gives CASSLGGANTEAFF.

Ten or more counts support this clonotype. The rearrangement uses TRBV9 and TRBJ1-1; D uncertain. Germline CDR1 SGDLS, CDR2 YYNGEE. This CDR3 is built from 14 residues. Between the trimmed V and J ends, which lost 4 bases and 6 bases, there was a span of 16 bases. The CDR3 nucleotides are TGTGCCAGCAGCACCCACCCGGCGGACTCTGAAGCTTTCTTT. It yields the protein CASSTHPADSEAFF.

The CDR3: CASSEEGIAKNEQFF. For the CDR3, the DNA is TGTGCCAGCAGTGAAGAGGGCATCGCGAAAAATGAGCAGTTCTTC. The rearrangement links TRBV2 to TRBJ2-1; D not resolved. Between the trimmed V and J ends, which lost 1 base and 7 bases, there was a span of 14 bases. This CDR3 is built from 15 residues. In germline, CDR1 is SNHLY, CDR2 FYNNEI.

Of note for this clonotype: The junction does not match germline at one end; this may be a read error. CDR3 sequence: CASAPGDHGELFF. The CDR3 nucleotides are TGTGCCAGCGCACCTGGGGACCACGGGGAGCTGTTTTTC. The chain couples TRBV12-3 or TRBV12-4 to TRBJ2-2; D is possibly TRBD1 or TRBD2 (5 bases each). This CDR3 is built from 13 residues.

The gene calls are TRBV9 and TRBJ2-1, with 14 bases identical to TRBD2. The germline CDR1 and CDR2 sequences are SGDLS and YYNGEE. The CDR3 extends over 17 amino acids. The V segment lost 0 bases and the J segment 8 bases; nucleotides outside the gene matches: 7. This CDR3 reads CASSVASRLAGGDEQFF. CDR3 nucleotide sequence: TGTGCCAGCAGCGTAGCGAGCAGACTAGCGGGAGGGGATGAGCAGTTCTTC.

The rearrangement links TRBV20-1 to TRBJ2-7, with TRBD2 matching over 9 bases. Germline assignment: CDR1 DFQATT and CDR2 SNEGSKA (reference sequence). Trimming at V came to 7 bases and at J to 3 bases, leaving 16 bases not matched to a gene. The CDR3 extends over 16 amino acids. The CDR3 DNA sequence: TGCAGTGTCAATCGGTTCGAAGCGGGGGGCCGCTACGAGCAGTACGTC. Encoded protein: CSVNRFEAGGRYEQYV.

The CDR3 is CATSHWVFYNEQFF. CDR3 nucleotide sequence: TGTGCCACCAGCCACTGGGTGTTCTACAATGAGCAGTTCTTC. The rearrangement links TRBV15 to TRBJ2-1; D uncertain. The germline gives CDR1 LNHNV, CDR2 YYDKDF (reference sequence). The V end was cut by 5 bases, the J end by 3 bases, with 11 bases between. This CDR3 has 14 amino acids.

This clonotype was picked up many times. Here the CDR3 reads CASAVDRDEAQYF. The CDR3 DNA reads TGTGCCAGCGCCGTCGACAGGGATGAGGCCCAGTACTTC. V gene TRBV12-3 or TRBV12-4 combines with J gene TRBJ2-5, with 7 bases fitting TRBD1. The CDR3 is 13 residues long. Trimming removed 8 bases from V and 9 bases from J; junction bases left unmatched: 12.

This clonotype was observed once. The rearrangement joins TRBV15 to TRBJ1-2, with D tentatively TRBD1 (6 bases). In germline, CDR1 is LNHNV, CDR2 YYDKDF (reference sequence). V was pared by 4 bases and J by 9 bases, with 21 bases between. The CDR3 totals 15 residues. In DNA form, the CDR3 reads TGTGCCACCAGCAAAGACACAAACAGGGTAAGCAGCTACACCTTC. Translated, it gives CATSKDTNRVSSYTF.

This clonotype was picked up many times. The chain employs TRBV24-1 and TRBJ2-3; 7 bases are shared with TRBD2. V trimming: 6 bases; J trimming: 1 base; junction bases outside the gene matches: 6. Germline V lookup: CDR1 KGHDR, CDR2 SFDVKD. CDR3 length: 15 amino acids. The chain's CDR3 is CATSNREAGTDTQYF. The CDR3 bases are TGTGCCACCAGTAACCGGGAGGCTGGCACAGATACGCAGTATTTT.

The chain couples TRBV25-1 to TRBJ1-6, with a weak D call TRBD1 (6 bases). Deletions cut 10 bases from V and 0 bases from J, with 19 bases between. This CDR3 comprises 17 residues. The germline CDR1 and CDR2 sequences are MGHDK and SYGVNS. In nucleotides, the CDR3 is TGTGCCACCAGCGGAATAGACAGGAGCTCCTATAATTCACCCCTCCACTTT. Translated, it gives CATSGIDRSSYNSPLHF.

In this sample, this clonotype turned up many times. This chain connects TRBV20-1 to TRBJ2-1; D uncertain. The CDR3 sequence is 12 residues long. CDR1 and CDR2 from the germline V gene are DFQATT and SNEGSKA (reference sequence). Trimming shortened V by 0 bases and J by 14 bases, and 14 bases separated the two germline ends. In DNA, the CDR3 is TGCAGTGCTAGAGATAGTCAAGGGTGGGAGTTCTTC. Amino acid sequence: CSARDSQGWEFF.

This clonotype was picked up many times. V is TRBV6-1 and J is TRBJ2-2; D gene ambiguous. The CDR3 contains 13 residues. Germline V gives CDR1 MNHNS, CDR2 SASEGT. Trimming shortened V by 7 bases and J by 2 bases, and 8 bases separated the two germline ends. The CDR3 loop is CASTDHNTGELFF. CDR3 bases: TGTGCCAGCACCGACCATAACACCGGGGAGCTGTTTTTT.

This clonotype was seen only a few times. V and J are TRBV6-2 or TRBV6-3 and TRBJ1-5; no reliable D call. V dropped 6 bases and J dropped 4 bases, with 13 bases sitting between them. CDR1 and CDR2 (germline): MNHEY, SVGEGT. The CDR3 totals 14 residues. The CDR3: CASSVADGNQPQHF. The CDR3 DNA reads TGTGCCAGCAGCGTTGCGGACGGGAATCAGCCCCAGCATTTT.

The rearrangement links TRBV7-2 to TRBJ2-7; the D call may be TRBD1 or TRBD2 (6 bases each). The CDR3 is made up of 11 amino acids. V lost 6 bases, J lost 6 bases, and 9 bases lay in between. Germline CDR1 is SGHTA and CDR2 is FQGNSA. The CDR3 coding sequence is TGTGCCAGCAGTAGGGGGGCCGAGCAGTACTTC. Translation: CASSRGAEQYF.

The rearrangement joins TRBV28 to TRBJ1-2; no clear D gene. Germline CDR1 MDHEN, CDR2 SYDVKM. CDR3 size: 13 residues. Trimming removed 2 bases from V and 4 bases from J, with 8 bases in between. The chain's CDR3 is CASSLKAPYGYTF. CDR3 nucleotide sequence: TGTGCCAGCAGTTTAAAGGCTCCCTATGGCTACACCTTC.

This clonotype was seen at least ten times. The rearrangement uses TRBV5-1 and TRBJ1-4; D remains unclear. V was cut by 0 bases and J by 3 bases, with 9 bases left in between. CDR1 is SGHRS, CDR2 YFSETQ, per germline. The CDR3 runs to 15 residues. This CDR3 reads CASSLAARSNEKLFF. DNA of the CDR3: TGCGCCAGCAGCTTGGCCGCCAGATCTAATGAAAAACTGTTTTTT.

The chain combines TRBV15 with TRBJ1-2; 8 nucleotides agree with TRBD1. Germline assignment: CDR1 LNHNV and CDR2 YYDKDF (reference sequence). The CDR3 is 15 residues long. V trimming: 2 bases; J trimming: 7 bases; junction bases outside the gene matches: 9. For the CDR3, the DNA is TGTGCCACCAGCAGACAGGGGGCGGGATCAGGTGGCTACACCTTC. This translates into CATSRQGAGSGGYTF.

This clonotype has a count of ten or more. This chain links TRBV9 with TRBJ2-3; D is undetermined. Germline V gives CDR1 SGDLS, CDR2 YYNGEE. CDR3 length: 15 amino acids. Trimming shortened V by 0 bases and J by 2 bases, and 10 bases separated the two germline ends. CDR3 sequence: CASSVDQGYTDTQYF. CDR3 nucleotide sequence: TGTGCCAGCAGCGTAGACCAAGGGTACACAGATACGCAGTATTTT.

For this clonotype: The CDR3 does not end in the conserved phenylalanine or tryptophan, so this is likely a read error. The DNA for the CDR3 is TGTGCCATCAGTGAGAGGGGACAGGGGAGGGAACGCAATCAGCCCCAGCATTTA. It codes for CAISERGQGRERNQPQHL. V is TRBV10-3 and J is TRBJ1-5; 10 nucleotides line up with TRBD1. The CDR3 is made up of 18 amino acids. CDR1 ENHRY and CDR2 SYGVKD come from the germline V gene. The trim removed 2 bases at V and 2 bases at J, leaving 9 bases unmatched.

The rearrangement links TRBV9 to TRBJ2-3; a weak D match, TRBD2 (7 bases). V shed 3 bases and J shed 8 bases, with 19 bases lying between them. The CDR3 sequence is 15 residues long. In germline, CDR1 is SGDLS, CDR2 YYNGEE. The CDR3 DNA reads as TGTGCCAGCAGCGAACGGCGGGGGCGGGCAGGTACGCAGTATTTT. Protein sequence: CASSERRGRAGTQYF.

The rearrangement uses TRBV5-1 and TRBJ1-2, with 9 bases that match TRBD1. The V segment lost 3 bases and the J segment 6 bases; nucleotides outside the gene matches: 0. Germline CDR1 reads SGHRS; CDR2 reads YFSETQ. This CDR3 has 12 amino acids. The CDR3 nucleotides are TGCGCCAGCAGCTGGGACAGGGATGGCTACACCTTC. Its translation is CASSWDRDGYTF.

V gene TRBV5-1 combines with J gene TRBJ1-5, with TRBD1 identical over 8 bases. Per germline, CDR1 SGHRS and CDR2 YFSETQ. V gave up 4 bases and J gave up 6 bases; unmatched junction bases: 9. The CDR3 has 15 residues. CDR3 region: CASSPEGQAGQPQHF. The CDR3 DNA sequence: TGCGCCAGCAGCCCGGAGGGACAGGCTGGTCAGCCCCAGCATTTT.

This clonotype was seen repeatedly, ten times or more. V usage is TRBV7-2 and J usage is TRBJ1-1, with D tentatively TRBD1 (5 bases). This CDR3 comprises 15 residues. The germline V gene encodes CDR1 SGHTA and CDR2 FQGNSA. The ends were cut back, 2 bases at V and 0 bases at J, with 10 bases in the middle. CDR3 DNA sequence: TGTGCCAGCAGCTTAATAACAGGCATGAACACTGAAGCTTTCTTT. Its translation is CASSLITGMNTEAFF. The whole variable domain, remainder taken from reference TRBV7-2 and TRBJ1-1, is GAGVSQSPSNKVTEKGKDVELRCDPISGHTALYWYRQSLGQGLEFLIYFQGNSAPDKSGLPSDRFSAERTGGSVSTLTIQRTQQEDSAVYLCASSLITGMNTEAFFGQGTRLTVV.

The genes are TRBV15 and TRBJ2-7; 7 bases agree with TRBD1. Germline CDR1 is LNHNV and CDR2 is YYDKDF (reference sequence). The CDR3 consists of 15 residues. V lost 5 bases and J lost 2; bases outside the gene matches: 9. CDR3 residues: CATSSRTGLTYEQYF. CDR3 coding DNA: TGTGCCACCAGCTCCAGGACAGGACTCACCTACGAGCAGTACTTC.

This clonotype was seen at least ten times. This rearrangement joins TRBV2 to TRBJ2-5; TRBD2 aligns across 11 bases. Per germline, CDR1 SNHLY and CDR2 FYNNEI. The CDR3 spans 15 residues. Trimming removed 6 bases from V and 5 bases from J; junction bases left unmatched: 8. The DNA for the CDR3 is TGTGCCAGCAGCCCGATACTAGCGGGAGCTGAGACCCAGTACTTC. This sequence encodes CASSPILAGAETQYF.